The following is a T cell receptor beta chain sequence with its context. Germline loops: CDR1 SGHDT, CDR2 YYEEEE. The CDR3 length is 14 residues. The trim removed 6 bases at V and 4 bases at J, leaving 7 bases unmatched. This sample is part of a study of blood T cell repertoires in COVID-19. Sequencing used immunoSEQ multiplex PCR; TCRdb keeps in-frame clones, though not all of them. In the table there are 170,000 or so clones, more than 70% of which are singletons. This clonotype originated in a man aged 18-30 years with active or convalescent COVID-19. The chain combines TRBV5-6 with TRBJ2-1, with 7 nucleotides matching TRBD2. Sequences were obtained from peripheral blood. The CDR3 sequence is CASTGGTIYNEQFF. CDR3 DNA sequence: TGTGCCAGCACCGGTGGGACTATTTACAATGAGCAGTTCTTC.